This T cell receptor (beta chain) derives from a study of T cell clonality in common variable immunodeficiency. Assay used: immunoSEQ multiplex PCR; TCRdb lists only in-frame clones, some missing. This repertoire lists about 34,000 clones without singletons; 0.95% sits in the top ten. The junction had 8 bases not matched to a gene; V was cut back by 0 bases and J by 3 bases. This CDR3 has 17 amino acids. Germline V gene sequence: CDR1 ENHRY, CDR2 SYGVKD. By sample share, this clone is medium-sized. The antigen remains unidentified. The read ends 3 residues shy of where the CDR3 ends; the end is completed using the germline J gene. Heparinized whole blood, roughly 5 to 8 ml, came from each donor. Overall study findings and caveats: Fewer deletions and N-nucleotide insertions were reportedly seen in common variable immunodeficiency TCR beta sequences. CVID subjects shared fewer TCRbeta clones than healthy controls did.

Sequenced input: peripheral blood mononuclear cells. This sequence originates from a person between 18 and 75 years old in good health. The chain carries TRBV10-3 and TRBJ2-1, with 7 bases fitting TRBD2. This chain's CDR3 is CAISESVASGDYNEQFF. The CDR3 DNA, read in part, is TGTGCCATCAGTGAGTCGGTTGCTAGCGGTGACTACAATGAG.